This T cell receptor (beta chain) was recorded in a study of blood T cell repertoires in COVID-19. Study-level information: From T cells, B-cell-depleted T cells, or PBMCs came the material, which was cDNA or gDNA.

The V end was cut by 3 bases, the J end by 6 bases, with 11 bases between. The length of the CDR3 is 13 residues. This clone was found a few times. The repertoire was sequenced with immunoSEQ multiplex PCR; TCRdb's copy has only in-frame clones and lacks some. The data show 150,000 to 200,000 clones, approximately 79% seen once. Enrolled through a virtual design, the participants were between 18 and 89 years of age and came from about two dozen US areas. In assigning cohorts, the study relied on participant-reported clinical history. The sequence derives from a woman in her sixties with acute COVID-19. The source material was PBMCs or T cells enriched from blood (not recorded which). This chain connects TRBV12-3 or TRBV12-4 to TRBJ1-2; D ambiguous. The CDR3 sequence is CASSFYPRDGYTF. The CDR3 DNA reads as TGTGCCAGCAGTTTCTACCCCCGGGATGGCTACACCTTC.